Given below is one T cell receptor beta chain in context. The CDR3 contains 16 residues. Trimming at V came to 3 bases and at J to 6 bases, leaving 8 bases not matched to a gene. CDR1 and CDR2 (germline): SGHRS, YFSETQ. This specimen belongs to a study of T cell responses to AZD1222 COVID-19 vaccine. Data came from immunoSEQ multiplex PCR; TCRdb stores just in-frame clones and leaves some out. In the table there are 75,000 to 95,000 clones, approximately 81% of which are singletons. The sample here was peripheral blood, taken on day 0 of AZD1222 vaccination. This sequence was found in an adult in good health. The chain has TRBV5-1 and TRBJ2-5; 13 bases fit TRBD2. The CDR3: CASSSLTSGGAQTQYF. The CDR3 nucleotides are TGCGCCAGCAGCTCTCTTACTAGCGGGGGGGCTCAGACCCAGTACTTC.